This T cell receptor (beta chain) stems from a study of blood T cell repertoires in COVID-19. Study-wide background: The cDNA or gDNA used as material had been derived from T cells, B-cell-depleted T cells, or PBMCs.

The V gene end was trimmed by 0 bases and the J gene end by 3 bases; junction bases not matched to a gene: 7. This CDR3 contains 17 residues. Germline CDR1 MNHEY, CDR2 SVGEGT. In the original workflow: Cell counts per sample came from amplifying reference gene primers. The assay was immunoSEQ multiplex PCR, and TCRdb's table has in-frame clones only and misses some. That table gives V, J and clone size, and the DNA gave D and trimming. The sample has approximately 250,000 clones, about 82% seen once; the top ten hold approximately 9.1%. Cohort assignment relied on participant-reported clinical history.

This rearrangement joins TRBV6-2 or TRBV6-3 to TRBJ2-7; 11 nucleotides agree with TRBD2. This clonotype was sampled from a woman aged 45 to 65 with acute COVID-19. Sequencing was performed on PBMCs or T cells enriched from blood (not recorded which). The CDR3 nucleotides read TGTGCCAGCAGTTACTCCCCCTTAGCGGGGGGGTTCTACGAGCAGTACTTC. Its translation is CASSYSPLAGGFYEQYF.